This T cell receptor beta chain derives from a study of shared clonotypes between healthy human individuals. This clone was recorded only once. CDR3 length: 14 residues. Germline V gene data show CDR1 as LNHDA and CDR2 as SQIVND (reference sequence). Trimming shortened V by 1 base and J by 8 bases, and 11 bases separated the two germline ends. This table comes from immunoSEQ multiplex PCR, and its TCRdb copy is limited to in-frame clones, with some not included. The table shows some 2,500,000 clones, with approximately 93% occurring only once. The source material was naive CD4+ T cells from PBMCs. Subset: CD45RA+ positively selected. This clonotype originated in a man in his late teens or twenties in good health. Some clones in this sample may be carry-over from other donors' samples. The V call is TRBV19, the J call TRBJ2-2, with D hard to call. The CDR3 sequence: CASSIVGSTGELFF. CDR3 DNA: TGTGCCAGTAGTATAGTGGGCTCCACTGGGGAGCTGTTTTTT. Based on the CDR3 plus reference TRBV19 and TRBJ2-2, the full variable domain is DGGITQSPKYLFRKEGQNVTLSCEQNLNHDAMYWYRQDPGQGLRLIYYSQIVNDFQKGDIAEGYSVSREKKESFPLTVTSAQKNPTAFYLCASSIVGSTGELFFGEGSRLTVL.